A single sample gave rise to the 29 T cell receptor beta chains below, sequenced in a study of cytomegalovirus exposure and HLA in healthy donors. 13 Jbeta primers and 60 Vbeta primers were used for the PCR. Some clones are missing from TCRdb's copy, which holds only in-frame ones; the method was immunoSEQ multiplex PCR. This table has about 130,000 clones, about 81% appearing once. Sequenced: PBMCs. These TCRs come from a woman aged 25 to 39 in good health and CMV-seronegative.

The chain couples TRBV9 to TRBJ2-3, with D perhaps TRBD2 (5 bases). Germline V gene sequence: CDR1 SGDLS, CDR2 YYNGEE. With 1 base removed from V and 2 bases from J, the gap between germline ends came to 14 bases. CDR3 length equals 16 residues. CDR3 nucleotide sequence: TGTGCCAGCAGCGTAAGGTCGAGGGCCCCCACAGATACGCAGTATTTT. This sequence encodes CASSVRSRAPTDTQYF.

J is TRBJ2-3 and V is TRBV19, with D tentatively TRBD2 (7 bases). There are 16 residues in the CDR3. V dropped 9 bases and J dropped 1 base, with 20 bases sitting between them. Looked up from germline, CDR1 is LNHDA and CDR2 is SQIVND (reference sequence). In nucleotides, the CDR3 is TGTGCCAGCGCCCGGGGGGCCTGGGGAGGCACAGATACGCAGTATTTT. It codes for CASARGAWGGTDTQYF.

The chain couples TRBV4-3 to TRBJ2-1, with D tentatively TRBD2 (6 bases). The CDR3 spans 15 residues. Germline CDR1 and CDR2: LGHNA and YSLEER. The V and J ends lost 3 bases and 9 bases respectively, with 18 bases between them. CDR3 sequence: CASSHGSGTLLEQFF. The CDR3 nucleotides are TGCGCCAGCAGCCATGGATCCGGGACTTTACTTGAGCAGTTCTTC.

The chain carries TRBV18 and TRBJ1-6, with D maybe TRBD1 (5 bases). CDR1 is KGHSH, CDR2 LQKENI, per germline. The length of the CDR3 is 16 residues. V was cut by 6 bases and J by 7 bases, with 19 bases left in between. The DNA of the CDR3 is TGTGCCAGCTCCCCAATCCCGGGACTGCTAAATTCACCCCTCCACTTT. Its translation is CASSPIPGLLNSPLHF.

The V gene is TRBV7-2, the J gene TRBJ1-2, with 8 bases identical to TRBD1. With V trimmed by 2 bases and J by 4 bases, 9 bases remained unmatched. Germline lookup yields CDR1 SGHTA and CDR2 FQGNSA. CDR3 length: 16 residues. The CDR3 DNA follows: TGTGCCAGCAGCTTAATGGTGGACAGGGTTCCCTATGGCTACACCTTC. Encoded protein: CASSLMVDRVPYGYTF.

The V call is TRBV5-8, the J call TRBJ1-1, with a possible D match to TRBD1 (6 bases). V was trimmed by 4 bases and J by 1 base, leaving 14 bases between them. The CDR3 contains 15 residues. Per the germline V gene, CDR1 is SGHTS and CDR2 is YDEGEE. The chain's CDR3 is CASSLPGGQNTEAFF. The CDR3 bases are TGTGCCAGCAGCCTCCCCGGGGGGCAGAACACTGAAGCTTTCTTT.

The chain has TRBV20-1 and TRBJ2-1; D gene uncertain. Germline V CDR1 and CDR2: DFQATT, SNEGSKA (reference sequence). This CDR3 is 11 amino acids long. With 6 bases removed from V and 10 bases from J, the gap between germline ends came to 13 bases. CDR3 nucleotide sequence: TGCAGTGCGCGAATACTCGAAGAGCAGTTCTTC. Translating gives CSARILEEQFF.

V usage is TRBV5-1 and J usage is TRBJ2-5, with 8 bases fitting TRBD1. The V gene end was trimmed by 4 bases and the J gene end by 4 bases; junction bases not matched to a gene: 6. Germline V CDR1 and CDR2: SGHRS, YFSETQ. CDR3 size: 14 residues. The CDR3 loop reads CASSEQGGGETQYF. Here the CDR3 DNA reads TGCGCCAGCAGCGAACAGGGGGGTGGAGAGACCCAGTACTTC.

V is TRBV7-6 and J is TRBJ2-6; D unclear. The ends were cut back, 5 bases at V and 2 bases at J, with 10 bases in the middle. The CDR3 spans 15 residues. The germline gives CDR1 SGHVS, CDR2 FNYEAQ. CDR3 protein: CASSRSLAGANVLTF. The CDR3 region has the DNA TGTGCCAGCAGCCGAAGCTTAGCTGGGGCCAACGTCCTGACTTTC. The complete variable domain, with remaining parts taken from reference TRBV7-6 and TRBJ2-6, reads GAGVSQSPRYKVTKRGQDVALRCDPISGHVSLYWYRQALGQGPEFLTYFNYEAQQDKSGLPNDRFSAERPEGSISTLTIQRTEQRDSAMYRCASSRSLAGANVLTFGAGSRLTVL.

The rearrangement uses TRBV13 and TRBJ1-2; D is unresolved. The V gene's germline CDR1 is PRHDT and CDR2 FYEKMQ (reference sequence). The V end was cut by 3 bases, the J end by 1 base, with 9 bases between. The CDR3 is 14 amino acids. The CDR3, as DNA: TGTGCCAGCAGCTTGGAGGGAGATAACTATGGCTACACCTTC. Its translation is CASSLEGDNYGYTF.

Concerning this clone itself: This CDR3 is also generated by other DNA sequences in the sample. The CDR3 DNA sequence: TGTGCCAGCAGCGTAGTGGCAGGGATGAACACTGAAGCTTTCTTT. Protein: CASSVVAGMNTEAFF. V gene TRBV9 combines with J gene TRBJ1-1, with D possibly being TRBD1 (5 bases). Per germline, CDR1 SGDLS and CDR2 YYNGEE. Trimming left V 0 bases short and J 0 bases short, with 9 bases between. The CDR3 totals 15 residues. Using reference TRBV9 and TRBJ1-1 for the parts outside the CDR3, the full variable domain is DSGVTQTPKHLITATGQRVTLRCSPRSGDLSVYWYQQSLDQGLQFLIQYYNGEERAKGNILERFSAQQFPDLHSELNLSSLELGDSALYFCASSVVAGMNTEAFFGQGTRLTVV.

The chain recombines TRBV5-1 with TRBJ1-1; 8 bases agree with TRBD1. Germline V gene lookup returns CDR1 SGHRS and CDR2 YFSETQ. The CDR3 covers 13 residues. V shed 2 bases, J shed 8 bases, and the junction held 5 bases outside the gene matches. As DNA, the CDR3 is TGCGCCAGCAGCTTAGGGACAGGAGGAGAAGCTTTCTTT. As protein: CASSLGTGGEAFF.

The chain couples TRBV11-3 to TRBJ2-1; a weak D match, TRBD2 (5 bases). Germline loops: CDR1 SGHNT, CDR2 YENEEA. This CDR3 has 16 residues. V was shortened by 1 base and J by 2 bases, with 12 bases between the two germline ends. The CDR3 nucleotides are TGTGCCAGCAGCTTAGCCATAGGGAGAGCCTACAATGAGCAGTTCTTC. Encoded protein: CASSLAIGRAYNEQFF. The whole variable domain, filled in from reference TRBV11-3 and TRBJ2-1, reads EAGVVQSPRYKIIEKKQPVAFWCNPISGHNTLYWYLQNLGQGPELLIRYENEEAVDDSQLPKDRFSAERLKGVDSTLKIQPAELGDSAVYLCASSLAIGRAYNEQFFGPGTRLTVL.

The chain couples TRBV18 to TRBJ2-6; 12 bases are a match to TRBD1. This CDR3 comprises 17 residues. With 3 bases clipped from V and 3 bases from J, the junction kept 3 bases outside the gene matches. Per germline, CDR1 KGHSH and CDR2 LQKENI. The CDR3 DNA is TGTGCCAGCTCACCGGGACAGGGGGCGATTGGGGCCAACGTCCTGACTTTC. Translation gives CASSPGQGAIGANVLTF. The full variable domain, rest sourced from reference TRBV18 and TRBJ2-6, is NAGVMQNPRHLVRRRGQEARLRCSPMKGHSHVYWYRQLPEEGLKFMVYLQKENIIDESGMPKERFSAEFPKEGPSILRIQQVVRGDSAAYFCASSPGQGAIGANVLTFGAGSRLTVL.

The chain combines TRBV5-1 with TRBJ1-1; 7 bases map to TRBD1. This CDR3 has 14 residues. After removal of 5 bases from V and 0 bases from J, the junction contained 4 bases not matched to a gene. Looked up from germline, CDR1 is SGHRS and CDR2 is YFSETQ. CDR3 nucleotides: TGCGCCAGCAGTGTGCAGGGGGTGAACACTGAAGCTTTCTTT. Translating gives CASSVQGVNTEAFF. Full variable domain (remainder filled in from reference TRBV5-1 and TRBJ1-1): KAGVTQTPRYLIKTRGQQVTLSCSPISGHRSVSWYQQTPGQGLQFLFEYFSETQRNKGNFPGRFSGRQFSNSRSEMNVSTLELGDSALYLCASSVQGVNTEAFFGQGTRLTVV.

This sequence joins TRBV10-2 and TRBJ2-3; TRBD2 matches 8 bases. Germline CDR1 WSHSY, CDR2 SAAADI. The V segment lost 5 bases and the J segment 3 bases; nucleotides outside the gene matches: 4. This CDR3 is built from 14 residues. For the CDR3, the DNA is TGCGCCAGCAGTTTCAGCGGGGGTACAGATACGCAGTATTTT. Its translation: CASSFSGGTDTQYF.

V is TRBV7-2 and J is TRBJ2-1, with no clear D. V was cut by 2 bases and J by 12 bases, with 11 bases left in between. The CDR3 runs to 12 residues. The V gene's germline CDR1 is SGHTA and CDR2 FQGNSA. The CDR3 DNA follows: TGTGCCAGCAGCTTATGGGTGGCGGTGCAGTTCTTC. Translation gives CASSLWVAVQFF.

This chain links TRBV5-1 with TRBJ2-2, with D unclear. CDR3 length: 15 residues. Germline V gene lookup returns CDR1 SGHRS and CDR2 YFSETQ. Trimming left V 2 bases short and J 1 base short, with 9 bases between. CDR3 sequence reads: CASSLPHKNTGELFF. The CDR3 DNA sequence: TGCGCCAGCAGCTTACCCCACAAGAACACCGGGGAGCTGTTTTTT.

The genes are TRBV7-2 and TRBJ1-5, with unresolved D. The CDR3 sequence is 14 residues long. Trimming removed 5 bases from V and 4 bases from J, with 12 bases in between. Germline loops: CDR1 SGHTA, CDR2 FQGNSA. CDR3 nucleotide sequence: TGTGCCAGCAGCCTCCGGGATAAAAATCAGCCCCAGCATTTT. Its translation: CASSLRDKNQPQHF.

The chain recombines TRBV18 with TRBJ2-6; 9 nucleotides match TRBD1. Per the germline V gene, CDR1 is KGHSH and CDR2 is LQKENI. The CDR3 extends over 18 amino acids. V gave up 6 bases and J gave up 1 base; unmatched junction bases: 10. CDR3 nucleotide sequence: TGTGCCAGCTCGTTCGCCGGGACAGGGACATCTGGGGCCAACGTCCTGACTTTC. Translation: CASSFAGTGTSGANVLTF.

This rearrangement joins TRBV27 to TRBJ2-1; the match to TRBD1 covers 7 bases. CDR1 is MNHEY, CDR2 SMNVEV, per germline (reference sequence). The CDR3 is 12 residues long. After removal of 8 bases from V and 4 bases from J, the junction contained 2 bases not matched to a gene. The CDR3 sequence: CASGGQYNEQFF. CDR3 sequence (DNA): TGTGCCAGCGGGGGACAGTACAATGAGCAGTTCTTC.

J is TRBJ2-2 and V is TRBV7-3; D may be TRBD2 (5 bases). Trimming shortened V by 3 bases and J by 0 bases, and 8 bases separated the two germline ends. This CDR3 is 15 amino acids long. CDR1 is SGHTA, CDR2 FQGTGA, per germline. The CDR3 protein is CASSFPGTNTGELFF. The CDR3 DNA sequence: TGTGCCAGCAGCTTCCCCGGGACGAACACCGGGGAGCTGTTTTTT.

Here the CDR3 reads CASSLATGKAFF. For the CDR3, the DNA is TGTGCCAGCAGCTTAGCCACAGGGAAAGCTTTCTTT. The chain has TRBV7-3 and TRBJ1-1; maybe TRBD1 (6 bases). Germline assignment: CDR1 SGHTA and CDR2 FQGTGA. The CDR3 extends over 12 amino acids. The V gene lost 2 bases and the J gene lost 9 bases, with 10 bases spanning the gap. The variable domain in full, with the rest retrieved from reference TRBV7-3 and TRBJ1-1, is GAGVSQTPSNKVTEKGKYVELRCDPISGHTALYWYRQSLGQGPEFLIYFQGTGAADDSGLPNDRFFAVRPEGSVSTLKIQRTERGDSAVYLCASSLATGKAFFGQGTRLTVV.

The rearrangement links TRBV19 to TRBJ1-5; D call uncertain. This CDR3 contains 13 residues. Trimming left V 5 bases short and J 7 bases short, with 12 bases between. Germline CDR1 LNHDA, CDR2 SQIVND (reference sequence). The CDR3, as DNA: TGTGCCAGTAGTCATGACAAGCAGCAGCCCCAGCATTTT. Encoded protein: CASSHDKQQPQHF.

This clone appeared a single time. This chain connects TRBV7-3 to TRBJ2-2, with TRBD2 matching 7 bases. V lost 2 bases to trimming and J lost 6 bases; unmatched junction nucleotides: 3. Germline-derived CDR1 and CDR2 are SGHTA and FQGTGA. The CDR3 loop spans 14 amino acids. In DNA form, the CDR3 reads TGTGCCAGCAGCTTATTGGCGGGAGCCGGGGAGCTGTTTTTT. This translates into CASSLLAGAGELFF.

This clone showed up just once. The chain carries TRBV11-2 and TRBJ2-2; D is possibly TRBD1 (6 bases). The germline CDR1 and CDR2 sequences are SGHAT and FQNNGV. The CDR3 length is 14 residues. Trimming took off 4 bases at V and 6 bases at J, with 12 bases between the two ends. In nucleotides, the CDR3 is TGTGCCAGCAGCTCCTCAGGGGTAGCCGGGGAGCTGTTTTTT. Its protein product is CASSSSGVAGELFF.

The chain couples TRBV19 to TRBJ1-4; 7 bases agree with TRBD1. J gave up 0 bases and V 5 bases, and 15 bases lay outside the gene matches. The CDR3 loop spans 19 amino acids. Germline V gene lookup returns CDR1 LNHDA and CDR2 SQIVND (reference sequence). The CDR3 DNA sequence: TGTGCCAGTAGTGCCCCTGAGGGGGCCGTCCCTGCAACTAATGAAAAACTGTTTTTT. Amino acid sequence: CASSAPEGAVPATNEKLFF. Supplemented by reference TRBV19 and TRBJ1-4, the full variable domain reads DGGITQSPKYLFRKEGQNVTLSCEQNLNHDAMYWYRQDPGQGLRLIYYSQIVNDFQKGDIAEGYSVSREKKESFPLTVTSAQKNPTAFYLCASSAPEGAVPATNEKLFFGSGTQLSVL.

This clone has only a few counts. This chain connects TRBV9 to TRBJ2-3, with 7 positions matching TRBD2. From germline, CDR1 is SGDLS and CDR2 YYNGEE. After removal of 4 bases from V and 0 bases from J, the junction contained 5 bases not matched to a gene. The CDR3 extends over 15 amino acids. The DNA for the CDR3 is TGTGCCAGCAGCACCGCGGGGGTTAGCACAGATACGCAGTATTTT. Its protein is CASSTAGVSTDTQYF.

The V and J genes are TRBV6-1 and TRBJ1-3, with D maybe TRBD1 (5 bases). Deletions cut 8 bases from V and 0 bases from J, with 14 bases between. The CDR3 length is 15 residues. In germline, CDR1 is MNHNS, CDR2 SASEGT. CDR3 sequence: CASSRQPYSGNTIYF. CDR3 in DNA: TGTGCCAGCTCTAGACAGCCTTACTCTGGAAACACCATATATTTT.